The 7 T cell receptor beta chains below all came from one sample that was sequenced in a study of Graves' ophthalmopathy and Graves' hyperthyroidism. Beta-chain TCR CDR3 regions were amplified from RNA transcripts. HTBI primers were employed in first-round RT-PCR, then a second-round multiplex PCR followed. From the multiplex PCR reads, TCRdb called clonotypes with MiXCR, one entry per CDR3 protein. The repertoire holds around 660,000 distinct CDR3 sequences, with roughly 39% as singletons. Specimen: peripheral blood. These receptors were obtained from an adult man with Graves' ophthalmopathy.

The gene calls are TRBV25-1 and TRBJ2-7, with TRBD1 matching over 8 bases. CDR3 length: 16 amino acids. CDR1 and CDR2 from the germline V gene are MGHDK and SYGVNS. V was pared by 6 bases and J by 1 base, with 11 bases of the junction left unmatched. CDR3 residues: CASSVPGTGVSYEQYF. CDR3 nucleotide sequence: TGTGCCAGCAGCGTTCCCGGGACAGGCGTATCCTACGAGCAGTACTTC.

The chain has TRBV7-9 and TRBJ1-2; 8 bases align to TRBD1. CDR3 length: 14 residues. CDR1 is SEHNR and CDR2 is FQNEAQ in the germline V gene (reference sequence). The V and J ends lost 6 bases and 6 bases, in that order; junction bases with no gene match: 9. CDR3 in DNA: TGTGCCAGCAGTTCGTTGGACAGGGTCGATGGCTACACCTTC. It encodes CASSSLDRVDGYTF. The full variable domain, completed using reference TRBV7-9 and TRBJ1-2, is DTGVSQNPRHKITKRGQNVTFRCDPISEHNRLYWYRQTLGQGPEFLTYFQNEAQLEKSRLLSDRFSAERPKGSFSTLEIQRTEQGDSAMYLCASSSLDRVDGYTFGSGTRLTVV.

This clonotype was observed a handful of times. The final CDR3 position lacks the conserved phenylalanine or tryptophan, pointing to a likely read error. It is unclear where the CDR3 begins or ends on the DNA, so no DNA is shown, and the CDR3 is as TCRdb lists it. The CDR3 reads CATSAGQGY. This sequence joins TRBV15 and TRBJ1-4; TRBD1 is the table's D call and was not checked against the DNA. Germline values: CDR1 LNHNV, CDR2 YYDKDF (reference sequence). With termini counted, the CDR3 has 9 amino acids.

This clonotype was seen more than once but under ten times. The CDR3 is CAGGGGRSYEQYF. The CDR3 DNA sequence: TGTGCCGGAGGAGGGGGGCGCTCCTACGAGCAGTACTTC. The chain combines TRBV10-3 with TRBJ2-7, with D perhaps TRBD1 or TRBD2 (6 bases each). CDR3 size: 13 residues. Looked up from germline, CDR1 is ENHRY and CDR2 is SYGVKD. Between the trimmed V and J ends, which lost 11 bases and 0 bases, there was a span of 14 bases.

This clonotype was seen ten or more times. This chain joins TRBV10-3 and TRBJ1-2; 9 nucleotides line up with TRBD1. This CDR3 has 12 residues. With V trimmed by 10 bases and J by 6 bases, 6 bases remained unmatched. CDR1 and CDR2 from the germline V gene are ENHRY and SYGVKD. CDR3 sequence (DNA): TGTGCCACCAACAGGGGGCTTGATGGCTACACCTTC. This translates into CATNRGLDGYTF.

The V call is TRBV19, the J call TRBJ2-6; D remains ambiguous. V lost 7 bases, J lost 3 bases, and 13 bases lay in between. The CDR3 runs 15 residues. Germline V gene sequence: CDR1 LNHDA, CDR2 SQIVND (reference sequence). As DNA, the CDR3 is TGTGCCAGTAACCCTGAACCCTTTGGGGCCAACGTCCTGACTTTC. Translation gives CASNPEPFGANVLTF.

There are many counts of this clonotype. The chain is built from TRBV19 and TRBJ2-2, with 8 bases aligning to TRBD2. The germline CDR1 and CDR2 sequences are LNHDA and SQIVND (reference sequence). The CDR3 consists of 15 residues. Germline trimming cut 5 bases from V and 6 bases from J; bases unmatched to any gene: 8. CDR3 sequence: CASSYPPTSAGELFF. For the CDR3, the DNA is TGTGCCAGTAGTTACCCCCCGACTAGCGCCGGGGAGCTGTTTTTT.